Presented here are 26 T cell receptor beta chains from one specimen sequenced in a study of T cell responses to AZD1222 COVID-19 vaccine. The table came from immunoSEQ multiplex PCR; TCRdb's copy has only in-frame clones and leaves some out. This table holds about 130,000 clones, roughly 90% found once. Sequencing was performed on peripheral blood, taken 28 days after the second AZD1222 dose. These receptor sequences come from an adult who received the AZD1222 COVID-19 vaccine.

The chain is built from TRBV29-1 and TRBJ2-2; 14 bases map to TRBD2. The CDR3 totals 17 residues. Germline CDR1 SQVTM, CDR2 ANQGSEA. Trimming cost V 6 bases and J 5 bases; bases outside gene matches: 11. CDR3 in amino acids: CSVRGLAGGTGTGELFF. The CDR3 region has the DNA TGCAGCGTCCGAGGACTAGCGGGAGGAACGGGTACCGGGGAGCTGTTTTTT.

This chain links TRBV5-1 with TRBJ1-2; 10 nucleotides line up with TRBD1. Trimming took 4 bases from V and 6 from J; bases not matched to a gene: 6. The CDR3 is 14 residues long. Germline-derived CDR1 and CDR2 are SGHRS and YFSETQ. CDR3 DNA: TGCGCCAGCAGCCCGGGGACAGGGGCCCATGGCTACACCTTC. This codes for CASSPGTGAHGYTF. Full variable domain (missing parts from reference TRBV5-1 and TRBJ1-2): KAGVTQTPRYLIKTRGQQVTLSCSPISGHRSVSWYQQTPGQGLQFLFEYFSETQRNKGNFPGRFSGRQFSNSRSEMNVSTLELGDSALYLCASSPGTGAHGYTFGSGTRLTVV.

The gene calls are TRBV27 and TRBJ2-1, with D uncertain. Trimming left V 4 bases short and J 7 bases short, with 8 bases between. The CDR3 totals 12 residues. Per the germline V gene, CDR1 is MNHEY and CDR2 is SMNVEV (reference sequence). In DNA, the CDR3 is TGTGCCAGCAGTTCTTCCGTGAATGAGCAGTTCTTC. Protein product: CASSSSVNEQFF.

The rearrangement links TRBV30 to TRBJ1-4; maybe TRBD1 (6 bases). Trimming pared 2 bases from V and 7 bases from J, leaving 14 bases between. This CDR3 is built from 14 residues. Germline V gene lookup returns CDR1 GTSNPN and CDR2 SVGIG (reference sequence). The CDR3 DNA reads TGTGCCTGGAGTAAGGAACAGGGTCCTGAAAAACTGTTTTTT. Protein sequence: CAWSKEQGPEKLFF.

The chain carries TRBV3-1 (or the pseudogene TRBV3-2) and TRBJ1-1; maybe TRBD1 (5 bases). The CDR3 is made up of 14 amino acids. Germline CDR1 and CDR2: LGHDT and YNNKEL (reference sequence). Between the trimmed V and J ends, which lost 4 bases and 4 bases, there was a span of 13 bases. This CDR3 is CASSPHRRGTEAFF. Here the CDR3 DNA reads TGTGCCAGCAGCCCGCACAGGAGGGGCACTGAAGCTTTCTTT.

This chain links TRBV5-4 with TRBJ1-2; D might be TRBD1 (6 bases). CDR1 is SGHNT and CDR2 is YYREEE in the germline V gene (reference sequence). The V gene lost 6 bases and the J gene lost 3 bases, with 15 bases spanning the gap. CDR3 length: 14 residues. CDR3 residues: CASTTQGTDYGYTF. CDR3 coding DNA: TGTGCCAGCACCACACAGGGTACGGACTATGGCTACACCTTC.

The J gene is TRBJ2-1, the V gene TRBV7-6, with 10 bases matching TRBD2. J gave up 6 bases and V 1 base, and 3 bases lay outside the gene matches. Germline V CDR1 and CDR2: SGHVS, FNYEAQ. This CDR3 is built from 15 residues. This chain's CDR3 is CASSLVAGGFNEQFF. DNA for the CDR3: TGTGCCAGCAGCTTAGTAGCGGGAGGTTTCAATGAGCAGTTCTTC.

V and J are TRBV19 and TRBJ1-5; no clear D gene. The CDR3 covers 13 residues. CDR1 and CDR2 (germline): LNHDA, SQIVND (reference sequence). Trimming left V 5 bases short and J 3 bases short, with 8 bases between. The CDR3 spells CASSLGYNQPQHF. CDR3 DNA: TGTGCCAGTAGTCTAGGGTACAATCAGCCCCAGCATTTT.

V and J are TRBV5-1 and TRBJ2-3, with 12 bases identical to TRBD2. V lost 0 bases, J lost 3 bases, and 2 bases stayed unmatched. The germline gives CDR1 SGHRS, CDR2 YFSETQ. The CDR3 has 16 residues. The DNA of the CDR3 is TGCGCCAGCAGCTTGGCCGGACTAGCGGGGACAGATACGCAGTATTTT. Translation: CASSLAGLAGTDTQYF. The whole variable domain, remainder taken from reference TRBV5-1 and TRBJ2-3, is KAGVTQTPRYLIKTRGQQVTLSCSPISGHRSVSWYQQTPGQGLQFLFEYFSETQRNKGNFPGRFSGRQFSNSRSEMNVSTLELGDSALYLCASSLAGLAGTDTQYFGPGTRLTVL.

The chain carries TRBV5-4 and TRBJ1-1, with a tentative D call TRBD1 (5 bases). Germline CDR1 reads SGHNT; CDR2 reads YYREEE (reference sequence). The V end was cut by 5 bases, the J end by 4 bases, with 12 bases between. The length of the CDR3 is 13 residues. CDR3 coding DNA: TGTGCCAGCAGAGTCCGGGGGAGCACTGAAGCTTTCTTT. Translation gives CASRVRGSTEAFF.

The genes are TRBV28 and TRBJ1-2, with D possibly being TRBD1 (5 bases). The CDR3 is 13 amino acids. Germline assignment: CDR1 MDHEN and CDR2 SYDVKM. Trimming left V 6 bases short and J 7 bases short, with 15 bases between. The CDR3 reads CASRLGVEGGYTF. For the CDR3, the DNA is TGTGCCAGCAGGCTAGGGGTGGAGGGTGGCTACACCTTC.

V gene TRBV11-2 combines with J gene TRBJ1-3, with 8 positions matching TRBD1. Germline lookup yields CDR1 SGHAT and CDR2 FQNNGV. V lost 4 bases, J lost 1 base, and 3 bases stayed unmatched. This CDR3 is built from 15 residues. CDR3 DNA: TGTGCCAGCAGCTCTCAGGGGGCATCTGGAAACACCATATATTTT. Its translation is CASSSQGASGNTIYF.

V is TRBV5-1 and J is TRBJ2-7; 8 bases line up with TRBD2. V dropped 5 bases and J dropped 6; count of bases not matched to a gene: 10. The CDR3 sequence is 14 residues long. The germline gives CDR1 SGHRS, CDR2 YFSETQ. The CDR3 spells CASRTSAEGLEQYF. CDR3 DNA: TGCGCCAGCAGGACTAGCGCCGAAGGTCTCGAGCAGTACTTC.

The V call is TRBV27, the J call TRBJ2-5, with D maybe TRBD2 (5 bases). Germline assignment: CDR1 MNHEY and CDR2 SMNVEV (reference sequence). V shed 10 bases and J shed 1 base, with 16 bases lying between them. This CDR3 comprises 14 residues. CDR3: CATGLHNRQETQYF. In DNA, the CDR3 is TGTGCCACCGGACTCCACAACCGCCAAGAGACCCAGTACTTC.

The chain joins TRBV7-9 to TRBJ2-1; D remains unclear. Trimming shortened V by 0 bases and J by 6 bases, and 9 bases separated the two germline ends. Germline-derived CDR1 and CDR2 are SEHNR and FQNEAQ (reference sequence). The CDR3 covers 14 residues. The CDR3 nucleotides are TGTGCCAGCAGCTTAGCGCATCCATCCAATGAGCAGTTCTTC. The encoded protein is CASSLAHPSNEQFF.

V and J are TRBV20-1 and TRBJ1-2; no clear D gene. Germline-derived CDR1 and CDR2 are DFQATT and SNEGSKA (reference sequence). The CDR3 is 10 residues long. V was pared by 5 bases and J by 6 bases, with 7 bases between. The CDR3 DNA sequence: TGCAGTGCTTCCCGGGATGGCTACACCTTC. Its translation: CSASRDGYTF.

The chain is built from TRBV10-1 and TRBJ1-3, with D perhaps TRBD1 (6 bases). The germline V and J ends were trimmed by 0 bases and 1 base, with 13 bases remaining between them. Looked up from germline, CDR1 is WNHNN and CDR2 is SYGVQD (reference sequence). The length of the CDR3 is 17 residues. This CDR3 is CASSESGGSFSGNTIYF. The CDR3, as DNA: TGCGCCAGCAGTGAGTCTGGGGGCTCCTTTTCTGGAAACACCATATATTTT.

This chain connects TRBV10-3 to TRBJ2-1, with a possible D match to TRBD2 (6 bases). Trimming pared 6 bases from V and 2 bases from J, leaving 17 bases between. The germline CDR1 and CDR2 sequences are ENHRY and SYGVKD. The CDR3 has 16 amino acids. CDR3 in amino acids: CAIRTGTAQTYNEQFF. DNA for the CDR3: TGTGCCATCAGGACCGGGACTGCGCAAACCTACAATGAGCAGTTCTTC.

The chain is built from TRBV21-1 and TRBJ1-6; TRBD1, as called in the table, went unchecked against the DNA. TRBV21-1 is flagged as a pseudogene. The CDR3 extends over 18 amino acids. CDR3 nucleotides: TGTGCCAGCAGCTTCCGAACCGGACAGGACGGATTGAATTCACCCCTCCACTTT. Translation: CASSFRTGQDGLNSPLHF.

The rearrangement links TRBV27 to TRBJ1-3; D is unresolved. V lost 0 bases and J 1 base, leaving 4 bases between the germline ends. Germline CDR1 and CDR2: MNHEY and SMNVEV (reference sequence). CDR3 length: 14 amino acids. The chain's CDR3 is CASSLSLSGNTIYF. CDR3 bases: TGTGCCAGCAGTTTATCCCTATCTGGAAACACCATATATTTT.

The rearrangement links TRBV10-3 to TRBJ2-1; D may be TRBD2 (5 bases). CDR3 length: 14 residues. CDR1 is ENHRY and CDR2 is SYGVKD in the germline V gene. Trimming took 2 bases from V and 4 from J, leaving 9 bases between them. The CDR3 coding sequence is TGTGCCATCAGTGAGGACTACAGTTACAATGAGCAGTTCTTC. Protein: CAISEDYSYNEQFF.

The chain recombines TRBV2 with TRBJ2-7; 11 nucleotides agree with TRBD1. Germline trimming cut 6 bases from V and 4 bases from J; bases unmatched to any gene: 5. The CDR3 is 14 residues long. The V gene's germline CDR1 is SNHLY and CDR2 FYNNEI. CDR3 nucleotide sequence: TGTGCCAGCAGCGTGGACAGGGGGCGGTACGAGCAGTACTTC. Translated: CASSVDRGRYEQYF. The full variable domain, completed using reference TRBV2 and TRBJ2-7, is EPEVTQTPSHQVTQMGQEVILRCVPISNHLYFYWYRQILGQKVEFLVSFYNNEISEKSEIFDDQFSVERPDGSNFTLKIRSTKLEDSAMYFCASSVDRGRYEQYFGPGTRLTVT.

This clone has ten or more counts. The CDR3 sequence: CASSLAPSNQPQHF. In DNA, the CDR3 is TGTGCCAGCAGCTTAGCGCCTAGCAATCAGCCCCAGCATTTT. The chain employs TRBV13 and TRBJ1-5, with D hard to call. This CDR3 is 14 amino acids long. The germline V gene encodes CDR1 PRHDT and CDR2 FYEKMQ (reference sequence). V lost 1 base to trimming and J lost 0 bases, with 4 bases between them.

This chain connects TRBV9 to TRBJ1-2; D uncertain. With 0 bases removed from V and 7 bases from J, the gap between germline ends came to 13 bases. The CDR3 has 14 amino acids. Germline CDR1 is SGDLS and CDR2 is YYNGEE. CDR3 protein: CASSVDPAPGGYTF. CDR3 sequence (DNA): TGTGCCAGCAGCGTAGATCCTGCGCCAGGTGGCTACACCTTC.

The V and J genes are TRBV18 and TRBJ2-1, with D possibly being TRBD1 or TRBD2 (5 bases each). Germline values: CDR1 KGHSH, CDR2 LQKENI. Trimming left V 4 bases short and J 7 bases short, with 20 bases between. This CDR3 is built from 16 residues. CDR3 DNA sequence: TGTGCCAGCTCACTCACCGGGACGGCTAGTTCTAATGAGCAGTTCTTC. Translated, it gives CASSLTGTASSNEQFF.

The chain is built from TRBV5-4 and TRBJ1-6, with D unresolved. V lost 4 bases to trimming and J lost 10 bases, with 9 bases between them. This CDR3 has 12 amino acids. Germline V gene data show CDR1 as SGHNT and CDR2 as YYREEE (reference sequence). In DNA form, the CDR3 reads TGTGCCAGCAGCCCGCCAGGATCACCCCTCCACTTT. Protein sequence: CASSPPGSPLHF.